This record concerns one T cell receptor (beta chain) sequence. The data are from a study of T cells in tuberculosis. Germline V gene lookup returns CDR1 MNHEY and CDR2 SMNVEV (reference sequence). CDR3 length: 14 residues. J lost 3 bases, V lost 6 bases, and 7 bases had no gene match. Stated time point: new active TB diagnosis, blood taken before or within 7 days of starting treatment. The method was immunoSEQ multiplex PCR; TCRdb's version includes in-frame clones alone and lacks a portion of them. Of 25,000 to 40,000 clones listed, roughly 87% are singletons. The sequences come from PBMCs, collected at tuberculosis diagnosis. J is TRBJ2-7 and V is TRBV27; 8 nucleotides match TRBD1. The clonotype originates from an adult with tuberculosis. The CDR3 spells CASRRTGTIYEQYF. CDR3 DNA sequence: TGTGCCAGCAGAAGGACAGGGACCATCTACGAGCAGTACTTC.